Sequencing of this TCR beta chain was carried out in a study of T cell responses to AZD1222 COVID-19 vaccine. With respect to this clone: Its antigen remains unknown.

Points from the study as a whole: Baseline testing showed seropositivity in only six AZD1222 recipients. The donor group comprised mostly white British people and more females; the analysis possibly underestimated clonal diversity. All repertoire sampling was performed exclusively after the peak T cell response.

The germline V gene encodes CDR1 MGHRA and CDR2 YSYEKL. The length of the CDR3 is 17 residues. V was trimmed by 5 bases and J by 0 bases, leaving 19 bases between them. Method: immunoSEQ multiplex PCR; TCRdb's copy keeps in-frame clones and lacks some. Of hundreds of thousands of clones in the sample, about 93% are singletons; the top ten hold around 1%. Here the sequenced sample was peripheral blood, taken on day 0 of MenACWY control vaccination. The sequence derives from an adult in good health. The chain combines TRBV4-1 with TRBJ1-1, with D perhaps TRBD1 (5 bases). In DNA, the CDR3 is TGCGCCAGCAGCGTCCGGGACGGCGTGTCCATGAACACTGAAGCTTTCTTT. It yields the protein CASSVRDGVSMNTEAFF.